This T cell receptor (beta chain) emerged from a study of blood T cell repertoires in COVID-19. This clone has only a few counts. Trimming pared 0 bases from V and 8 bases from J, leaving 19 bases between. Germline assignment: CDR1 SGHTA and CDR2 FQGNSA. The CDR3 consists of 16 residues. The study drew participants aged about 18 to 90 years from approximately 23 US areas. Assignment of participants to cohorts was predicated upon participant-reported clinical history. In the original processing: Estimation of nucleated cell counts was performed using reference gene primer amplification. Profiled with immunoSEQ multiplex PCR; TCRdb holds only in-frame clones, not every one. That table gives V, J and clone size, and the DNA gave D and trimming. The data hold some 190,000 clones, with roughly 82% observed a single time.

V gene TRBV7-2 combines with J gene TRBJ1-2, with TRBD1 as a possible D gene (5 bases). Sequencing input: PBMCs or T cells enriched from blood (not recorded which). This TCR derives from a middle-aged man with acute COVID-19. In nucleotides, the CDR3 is TGTGCCAGCAGCTTAGCCCGGACAAACCCTCTGGGGGGCTACACCTTC. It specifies CASSLARTNPLGGYTF.